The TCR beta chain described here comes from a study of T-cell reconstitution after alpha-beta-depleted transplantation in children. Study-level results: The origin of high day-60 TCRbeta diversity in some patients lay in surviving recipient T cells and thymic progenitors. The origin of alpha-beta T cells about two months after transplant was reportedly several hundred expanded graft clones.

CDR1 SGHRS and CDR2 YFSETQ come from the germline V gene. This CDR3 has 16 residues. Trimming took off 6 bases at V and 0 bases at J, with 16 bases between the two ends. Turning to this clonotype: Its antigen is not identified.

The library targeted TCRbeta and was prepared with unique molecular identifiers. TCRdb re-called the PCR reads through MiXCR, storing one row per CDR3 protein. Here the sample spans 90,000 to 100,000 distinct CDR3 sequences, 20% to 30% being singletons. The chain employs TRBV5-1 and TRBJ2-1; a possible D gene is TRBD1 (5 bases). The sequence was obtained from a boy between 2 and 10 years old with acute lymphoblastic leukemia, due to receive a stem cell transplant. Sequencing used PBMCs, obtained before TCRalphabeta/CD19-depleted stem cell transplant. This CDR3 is CASTQTTVSSYNEQFF. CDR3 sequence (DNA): TGCGCCAGCACCCAGACGACAGTGAGCTCCTACAATGAGCAGTTCTTC.